This T cell receptor beta chain stems from a study of cytomegalovirus exposure and HLA in healthy donors. In the study overall: The approximately 120 validation repertoires used the same platform as the approximately 670 first-cohort repertoires, a later analysis reported.

Libraries were prepared by immunoSEQ multiplex PCR; TCRdb keeps only in-frame clonotypes and omits some of them. The sample has roughly 250,000 clones, roughly 89% seen once. Findings and limits, study-wide: Through in vitro validation, a few CMV-associated chains were shown to be specific for CMV antigens. First-cohort TCR clusters were later found to tend to co-occur in the roughly 130 validation repertoires.

A word on this clone: Its antigen is as yet unknown.

The CDR3 covers 14 residues. Germline V lookup: CDR1 SGHRS, CDR2 YFSETQ. V lost 3 bases, J lost 5 bases, and 14 bases lay in between. This receptor was identified in a man aged 18 to 30 in good health and CMV-seronegative. Input material: PBMCs. The gene calls are TRBV5-1 and TRBJ2-5, with D possibly TRBD2 on 5 matching bases. The CDR3 spells CASSSSLALETQYF. CDR3 DNA: TGCGCCAGCAGCTCCAGTCTAGCACTCGAGACCCAGTACTTC.